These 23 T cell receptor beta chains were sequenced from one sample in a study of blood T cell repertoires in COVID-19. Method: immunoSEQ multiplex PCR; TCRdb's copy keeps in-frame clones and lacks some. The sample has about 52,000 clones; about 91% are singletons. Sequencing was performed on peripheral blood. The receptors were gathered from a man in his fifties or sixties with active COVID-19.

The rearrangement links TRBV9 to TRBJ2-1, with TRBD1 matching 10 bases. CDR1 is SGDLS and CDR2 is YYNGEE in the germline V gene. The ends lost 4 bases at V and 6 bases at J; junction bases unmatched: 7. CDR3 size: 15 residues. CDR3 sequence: CASSPIGTGVNEQFF. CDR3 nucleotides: TGTGCCAGCAGCCCTATCGGGACAGGGGTCAATGAGCAGTTCTTC.

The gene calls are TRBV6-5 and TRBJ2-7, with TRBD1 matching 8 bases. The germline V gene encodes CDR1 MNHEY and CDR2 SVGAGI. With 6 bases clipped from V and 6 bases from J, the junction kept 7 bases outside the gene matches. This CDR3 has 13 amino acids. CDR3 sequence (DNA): TGTGCCAGCAGAACAGGGGGGTCACGCGAGCAGTACTTC. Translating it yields CASRTGGSREQYF.

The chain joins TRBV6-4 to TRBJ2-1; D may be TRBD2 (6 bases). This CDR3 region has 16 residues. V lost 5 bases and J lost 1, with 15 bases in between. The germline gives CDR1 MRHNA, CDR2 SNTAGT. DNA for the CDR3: TGTGCCAGCAGTCCAACCGGGGGTTTATCCTACAATGAGCAGTTCTTC. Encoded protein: CASSPTGGLSYNEQFF.

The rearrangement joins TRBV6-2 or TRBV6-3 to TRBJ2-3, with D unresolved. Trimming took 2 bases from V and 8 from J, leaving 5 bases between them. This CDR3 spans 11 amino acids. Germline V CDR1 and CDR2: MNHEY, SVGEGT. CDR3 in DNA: TGTGCCAGCAGTTACCCCGGTACGCAGTATTTT. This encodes CASSYPGTQYF.

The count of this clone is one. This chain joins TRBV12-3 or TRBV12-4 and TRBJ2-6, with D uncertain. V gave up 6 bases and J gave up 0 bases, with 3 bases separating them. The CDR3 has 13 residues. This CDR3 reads CASSLSGANVLTF. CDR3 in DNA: TGTGCCAGCAGCCTCTCTGGGGCCAACGTCCTGACTTTC.

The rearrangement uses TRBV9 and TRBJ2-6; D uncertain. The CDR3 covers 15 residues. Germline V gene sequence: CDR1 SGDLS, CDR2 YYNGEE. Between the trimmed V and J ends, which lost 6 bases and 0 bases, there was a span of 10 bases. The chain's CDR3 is CASIGSSSGANVLTF. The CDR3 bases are TGTGCCAGCATCGGGTCGTCCTCTGGGGCCAACGTCCTGACTTTC.

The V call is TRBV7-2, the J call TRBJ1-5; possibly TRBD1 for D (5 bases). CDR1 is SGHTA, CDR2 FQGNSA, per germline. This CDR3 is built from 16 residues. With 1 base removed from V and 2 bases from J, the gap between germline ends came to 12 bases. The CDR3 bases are TGTGCCAGCAGCTTAGGGGGCAGGGTCCGCAATCAGCCCCAGCATTTT. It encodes CASSLGGRVRNQPQHF.

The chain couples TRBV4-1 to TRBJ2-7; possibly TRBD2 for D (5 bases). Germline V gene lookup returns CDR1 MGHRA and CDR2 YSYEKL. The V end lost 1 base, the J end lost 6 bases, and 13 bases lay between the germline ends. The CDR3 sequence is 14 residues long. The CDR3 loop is CASSQVRGLGEQYF. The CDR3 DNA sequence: TGCGCCAGCAGCCAAGTCCGGGGTCTGGGCGAGCAGTACTTC.

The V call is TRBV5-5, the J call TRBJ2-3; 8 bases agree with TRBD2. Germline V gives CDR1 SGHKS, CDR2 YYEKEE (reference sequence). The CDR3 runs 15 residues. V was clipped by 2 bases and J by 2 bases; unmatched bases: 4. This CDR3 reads CASSFPGLDTDTQYF. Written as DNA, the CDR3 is TGTGCCAGCAGCTTTCCGGGACTAGACACAGATACGCAGTATTTT.

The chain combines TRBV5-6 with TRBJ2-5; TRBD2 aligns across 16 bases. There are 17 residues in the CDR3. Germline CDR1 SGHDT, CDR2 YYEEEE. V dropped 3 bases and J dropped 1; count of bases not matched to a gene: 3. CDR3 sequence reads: CASSWGLAGGRQETQYF. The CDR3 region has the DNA TGTGCCAGCAGCTGGGGACTAGCGGGGGGGCGCCAAGAGACCCAGTACTTC.

The CDR3: CARPPRGYWRDEQYF. The CDR3 region has the DNA TGTGCCAGACCCCCTCGGGGGTATTGGCGTGACGAGCAGTACTTC. The J gene is TRBJ2-7, the V gene TRBV5-8; possibly TRBD2 for D (6 bases). CDR3 length: 15 residues. Per the germline V gene, CDR1 is SGHTS and CDR2 is YDEGEE. V dropped 8 bases and J dropped 5 bases, with 23 bases sitting between them.

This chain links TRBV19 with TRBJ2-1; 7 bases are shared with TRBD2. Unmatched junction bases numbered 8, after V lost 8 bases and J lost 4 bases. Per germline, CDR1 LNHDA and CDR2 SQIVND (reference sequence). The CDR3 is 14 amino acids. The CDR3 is CASREASLYNEQFF. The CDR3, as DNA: TGTGCCAGTCGGGAGGCCAGCCTTTACAATGAGCAGTTCTTC.

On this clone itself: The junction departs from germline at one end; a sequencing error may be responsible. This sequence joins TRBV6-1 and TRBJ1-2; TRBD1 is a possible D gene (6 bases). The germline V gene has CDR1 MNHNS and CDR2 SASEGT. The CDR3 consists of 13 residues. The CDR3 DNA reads TGTGCCAGCACTGAAACAGGGTTGGATGGCTACACCTTC. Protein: CASTETGLDGYTF.

CDR3 DNA sequence: TGTGCCAGCAGCCCCATCGCGGATACGCAGTATTTT. Its protein product is CASSPIADTQYF. This chain uses TRBV6-2 or TRBV6-3 with TRBJ2-3; D is ambiguous. Germline CDR1 is MNHEY and CDR2 is SVGEGT. The V end was cut by 6 bases, the J end by 6 bases, with 10 bases between. The CDR3 covers 12 residues.

In DNA, the CDR3 is TGCGCCAGCAGCTACGGGGGGGAGGTTAGTGAGCAGTACTTC. As protein: CASSYGGEVSEQYF. This chain connects TRBV5-1 to TRBJ2-7; 8 nucleotides line up with TRBD2. V shed 3 bases and J 7 bases; nucleotides not matched to a gene: 9. Germline loops: CDR1 SGHRS, CDR2 YFSETQ. The CDR3 runs 14 residues.

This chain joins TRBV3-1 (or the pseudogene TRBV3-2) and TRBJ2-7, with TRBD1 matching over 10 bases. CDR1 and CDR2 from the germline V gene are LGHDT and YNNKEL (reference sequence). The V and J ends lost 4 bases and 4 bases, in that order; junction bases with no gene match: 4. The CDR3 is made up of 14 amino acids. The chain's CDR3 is CASSRTGGRYEQYF. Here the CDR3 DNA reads TGTGCCAGCAGCCGGACAGGGGGTCGATACGAGCAGTACTTC.

The CDR3 bases are TGTGCCAGCAGCTTAGGGAGAACGAGGGAGACCCAGTACTTC. Translated: CASSLGRTRETQYF. The V gene is TRBV7-9, the J gene TRBJ2-5; D remains unclear. From germline, CDR1 is SEHNR and CDR2 FQNEAQ (reference sequence). The CDR3 sequence is 14 residues long. V dropped 1 base and J dropped 5 bases, with 11 bases sitting between them. Variable domain in full (rest from reference TRBV7-9 and TRBJ2-5): DTGVSQNPRHKITKRGQNVTFRCDPISEHNRLYWYRQTLGQGPEFLTYFQNEAQLEKSRLLSDRFSAERPKGSFSTLEIQRTEQGDSAMYLCASSLGRTRETQYFGPGTRLLVL.

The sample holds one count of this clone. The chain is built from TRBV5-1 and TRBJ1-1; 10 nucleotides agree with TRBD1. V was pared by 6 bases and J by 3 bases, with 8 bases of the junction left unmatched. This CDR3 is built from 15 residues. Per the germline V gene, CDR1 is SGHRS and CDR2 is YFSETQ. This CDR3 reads CASKEGTGEYTEAFF. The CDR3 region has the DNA TGCGCCAGCAAAGAGGGGACAGGGGAGTACACTGAAGCTTTCTTT.

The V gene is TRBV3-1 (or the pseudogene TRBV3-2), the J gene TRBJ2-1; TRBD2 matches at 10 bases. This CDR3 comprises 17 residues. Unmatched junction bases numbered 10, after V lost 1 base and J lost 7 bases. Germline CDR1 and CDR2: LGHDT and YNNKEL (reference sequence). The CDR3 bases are TGTGCCAGCAGCCAAGTGGGGAGCGGGAGGGCCCGTAATGAGCAGTTCTTC. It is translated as CASSQVGSGRARNEQFF.

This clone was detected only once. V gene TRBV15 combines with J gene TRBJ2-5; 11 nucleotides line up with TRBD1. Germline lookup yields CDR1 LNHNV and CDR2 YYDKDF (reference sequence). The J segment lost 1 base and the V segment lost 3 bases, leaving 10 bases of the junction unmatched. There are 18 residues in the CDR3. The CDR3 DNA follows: TGTGCCACCAGCAGGGGGGACAGGGGGGGACTAGCCCAAGAGACCCAGTACTTC. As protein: CATSRGDRGGLAQETQYF.

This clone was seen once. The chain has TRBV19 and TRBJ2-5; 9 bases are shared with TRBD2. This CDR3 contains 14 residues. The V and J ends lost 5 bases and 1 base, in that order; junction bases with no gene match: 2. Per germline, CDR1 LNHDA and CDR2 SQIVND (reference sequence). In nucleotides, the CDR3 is TGTGCCAGTAGTTCGACTAGCGGCCAAGAGACCCAGTACTTC. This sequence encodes CASSSTSGQETQYF.

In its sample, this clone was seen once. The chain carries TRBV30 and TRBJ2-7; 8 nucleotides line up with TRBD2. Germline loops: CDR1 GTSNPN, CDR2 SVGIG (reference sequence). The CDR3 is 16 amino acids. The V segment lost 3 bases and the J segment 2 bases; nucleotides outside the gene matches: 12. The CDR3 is CAWSQPGGLSAYEQYF. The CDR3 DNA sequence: TGTGCCTGGAGCCAACCGGGGGGGCTGTCCGCCTACGAGCAGTACTTC.

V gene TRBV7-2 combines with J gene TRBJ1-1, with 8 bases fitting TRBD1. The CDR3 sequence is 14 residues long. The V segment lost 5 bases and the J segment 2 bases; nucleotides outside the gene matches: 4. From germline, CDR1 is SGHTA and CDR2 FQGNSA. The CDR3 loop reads CASSVGQVNTEAFF. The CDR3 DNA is TGTGCCAGCAGCGTGGGACAGGTAAACACTGAAGCTTTCTTT.